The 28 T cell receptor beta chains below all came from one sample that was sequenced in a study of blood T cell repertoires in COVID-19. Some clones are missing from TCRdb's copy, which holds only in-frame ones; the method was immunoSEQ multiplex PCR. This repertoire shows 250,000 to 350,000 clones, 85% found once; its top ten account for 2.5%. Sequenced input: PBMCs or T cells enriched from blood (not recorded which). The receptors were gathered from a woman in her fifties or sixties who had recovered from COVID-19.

This CDR3 reads CASSISGGAPYEQYF. CDR3 coding DNA: TGTGCCAGTAGTATTTCCGGCGGGGCACCCTACGAGCAGTACTTC. This chain links TRBV19 with TRBJ2-7, with D possibly matching TRBD2 (6 bases). V shed 3 bases and J shed 2 bases, with 14 bases lying between them. There are 15 residues in the CDR3. Germline V gene data show CDR1 as LNHDA and CDR2 as SQIVND (reference sequence).

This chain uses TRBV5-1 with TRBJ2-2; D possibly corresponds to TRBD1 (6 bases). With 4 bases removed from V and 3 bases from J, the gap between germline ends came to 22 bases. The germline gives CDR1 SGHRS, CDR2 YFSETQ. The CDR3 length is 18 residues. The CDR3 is CASSLGRNRDTYTGELFF. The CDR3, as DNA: TGCGCCAGCAGCCTAGGGCGTAACCGGGACACCTACACCGGGGAGCTGTTTTTT.

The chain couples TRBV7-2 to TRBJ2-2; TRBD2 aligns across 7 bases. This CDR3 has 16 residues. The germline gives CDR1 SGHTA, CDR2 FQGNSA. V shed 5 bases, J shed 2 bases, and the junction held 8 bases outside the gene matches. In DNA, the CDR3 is TGTGCCAGCAGCCTGCGAGCGGGGCGAAACACCGGGGAGCTGTTTTTT. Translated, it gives CASSLRAGRNTGELFF.

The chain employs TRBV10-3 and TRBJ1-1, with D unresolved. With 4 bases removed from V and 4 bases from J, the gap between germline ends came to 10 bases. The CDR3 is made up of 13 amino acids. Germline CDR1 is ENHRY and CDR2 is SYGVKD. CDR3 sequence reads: CAISGGVPTEAFF. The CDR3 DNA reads TGTGCCATCAGTGGTGGAGTTCCCACTGAAGCTTTCTTT.

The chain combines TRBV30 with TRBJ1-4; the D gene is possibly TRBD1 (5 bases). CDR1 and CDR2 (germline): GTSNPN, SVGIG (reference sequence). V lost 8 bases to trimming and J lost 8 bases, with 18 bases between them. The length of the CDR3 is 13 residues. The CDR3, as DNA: TGTGCCCGACGACAGCGTGAAGGCGAAAAACTGTTTTTT. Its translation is CARRQREGEKLFF.

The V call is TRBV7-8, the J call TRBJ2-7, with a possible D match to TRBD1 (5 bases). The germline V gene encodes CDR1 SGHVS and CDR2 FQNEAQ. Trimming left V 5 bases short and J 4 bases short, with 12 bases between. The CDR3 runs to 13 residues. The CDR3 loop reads CASSIRQTYEQYF. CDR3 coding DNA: TGTGCCAGCAGCATTCGACAGACTTACGAGCAGTACTTC. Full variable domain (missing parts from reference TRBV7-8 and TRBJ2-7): GAGVSQSPRYKVAKRGQDVALRCDPISGHVSLFWYQQALGQGPEFLTYFQNEAQLDKSGLPSDRFFAERPEGSVSTLKIQRTQQEDSAVYLCASSIRQTYEQYFGPGTRLTVT.

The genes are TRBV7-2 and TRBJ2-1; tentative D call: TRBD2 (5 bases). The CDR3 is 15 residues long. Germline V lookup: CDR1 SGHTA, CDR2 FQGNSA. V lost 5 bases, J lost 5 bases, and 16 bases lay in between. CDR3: CASSTGLGGHNEQFF. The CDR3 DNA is TGTGCCAGCAGCACGGGGTTGGGCGGCCACAATGAGCAGTTCTTC.

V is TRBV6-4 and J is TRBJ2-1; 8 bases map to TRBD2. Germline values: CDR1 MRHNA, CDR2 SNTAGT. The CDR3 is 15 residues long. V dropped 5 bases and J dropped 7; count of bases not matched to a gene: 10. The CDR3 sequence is CASSLGSSGTNEQFF. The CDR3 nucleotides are TGTGCCAGCAGTCTTGGGAGTAGCGGGACTAATGAGCAGTTCTTC.

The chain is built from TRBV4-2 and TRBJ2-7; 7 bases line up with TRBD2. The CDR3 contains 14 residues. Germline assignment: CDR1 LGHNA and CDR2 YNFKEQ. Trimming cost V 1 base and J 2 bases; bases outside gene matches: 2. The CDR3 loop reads CASSQGEGPYEQYF. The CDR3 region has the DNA TGTGCCAGCAGCCAAGGGGAGGGACCCTACGAGCAGTACTTC.

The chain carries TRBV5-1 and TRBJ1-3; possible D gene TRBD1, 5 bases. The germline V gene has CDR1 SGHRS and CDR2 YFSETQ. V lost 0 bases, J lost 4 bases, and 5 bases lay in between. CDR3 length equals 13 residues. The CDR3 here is CASSLDRGNTIYF. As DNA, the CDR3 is TGCGCCAGCAGCTTGGACAGGGGAAACACCATATATTTT. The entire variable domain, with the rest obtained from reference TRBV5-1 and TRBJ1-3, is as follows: KAGVTQTPRYLIKTRGQQVTLSCSPISGHRSVSWYQQTPGQGLQFLFEYFSETQRNKGNFPGRFSGRQFSNSRSEMNVSTLELGDSALYLCASSLDRGNTIYFGEGSWLTVV.

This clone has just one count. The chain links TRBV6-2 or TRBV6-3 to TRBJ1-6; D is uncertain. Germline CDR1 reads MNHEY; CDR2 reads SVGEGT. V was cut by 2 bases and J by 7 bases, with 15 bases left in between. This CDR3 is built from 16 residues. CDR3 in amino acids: CASSYEVRERNSPLHF. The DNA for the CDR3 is TGTGCCAGCAGTTACGAGGTCAGAGAGAGGAATTCACCCCTCCACTTT.

CDR3: CASSLTAPGTSGSSGEQFF. The CDR3 region has the DNA TGTGCCAGCTCACTCACGGCACCCGGGACTAGCGGGAGCTCCGGTGAGCAGTTCTTC. The chain has TRBV18 and TRBJ2-1; 14 positions agree with TRBD2. The length of the CDR3 is 19 residues. Per the germline V gene, CDR1 is KGHSH and CDR2 is LQKENI. The V segment lost 4 bases and the J segment 9 bases; nucleotides outside the gene matches: 17. Filled out from reference TRBV18 and TRBJ2-1, the complete variable domain reads NAGVMQNPRHLVRRRGQEARLRCSPMKGHSHVYWYRQLPEEGLKFMVYLQKENIIDESGMPKERFSAEFPKEGPSILRIQQVVRGDSAAYFCASSLTAPGTSGSSGEQFFGPGTRLTVL.

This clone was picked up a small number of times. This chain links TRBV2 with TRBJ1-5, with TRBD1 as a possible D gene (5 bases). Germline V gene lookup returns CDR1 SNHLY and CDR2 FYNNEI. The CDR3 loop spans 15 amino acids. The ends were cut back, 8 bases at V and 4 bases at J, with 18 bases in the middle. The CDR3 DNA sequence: TGTGCCAGCCAAGGAGACCGACGGGGGAATCAGCCCCAGCATTTT. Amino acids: CASQGDRRGNQPQHF.

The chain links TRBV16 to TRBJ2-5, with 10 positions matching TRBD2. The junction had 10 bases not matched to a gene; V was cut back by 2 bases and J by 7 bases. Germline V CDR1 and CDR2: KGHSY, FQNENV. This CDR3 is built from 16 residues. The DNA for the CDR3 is TGTGCCAGCAGCCAAAGGCTAGCGGGGGCGTTTGGGACCCAGTACTTC. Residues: CASSQRLAGAFGTQYF.

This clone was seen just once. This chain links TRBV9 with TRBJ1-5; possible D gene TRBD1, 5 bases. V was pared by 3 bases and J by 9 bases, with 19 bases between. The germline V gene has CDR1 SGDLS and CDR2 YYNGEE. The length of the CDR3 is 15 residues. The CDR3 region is CASSEMSDSSGPQHF. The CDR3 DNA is TGTGCCAGCAGCGAGATGAGCGACAGCTCAGGGCCCCAGCATTTT.

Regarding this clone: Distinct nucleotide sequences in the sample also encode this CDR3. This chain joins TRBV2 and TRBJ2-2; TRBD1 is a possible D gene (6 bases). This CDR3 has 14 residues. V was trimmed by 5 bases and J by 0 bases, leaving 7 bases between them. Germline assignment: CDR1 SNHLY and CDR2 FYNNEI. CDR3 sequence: CASSNRANTGELFF. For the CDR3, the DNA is TGTGCCAGCAGTAACAGGGCGAACACCGGGGAGCTGTTTTTT.

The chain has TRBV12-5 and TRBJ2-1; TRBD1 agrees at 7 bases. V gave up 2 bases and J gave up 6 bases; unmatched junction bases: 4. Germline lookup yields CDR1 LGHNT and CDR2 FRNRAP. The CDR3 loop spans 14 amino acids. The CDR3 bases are TGTGCTAGTGGTTTGACCGGGACAGTCAATGAGCAGTTCTTC. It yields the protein CASGLTGTVNEQFF. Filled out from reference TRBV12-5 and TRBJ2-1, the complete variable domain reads DARVTQTPRHKVTEMGQEVTMRCQPILGHNTVFWYRQTMMQGLELLAYFRNRAPLDDSGMPKDRFSAEMPDATLATLKIQPSEPRDSAVYFCASGLTGTVNEQFFGPGTRLTVL.

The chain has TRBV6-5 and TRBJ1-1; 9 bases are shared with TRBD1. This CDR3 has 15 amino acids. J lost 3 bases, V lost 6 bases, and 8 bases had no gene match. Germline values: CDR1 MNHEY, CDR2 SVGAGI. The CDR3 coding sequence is TGTGCCAGCAGCGGCGTTGGACAGGGGTACACTGAAGCTTTCTTT. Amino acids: CASSGVGQGYTEAFF.

CDR3 bases: TGTGCCAGCTCAATTGACAGGGAGATCAACACTGAAGCTTTCTTT. Its translation is CASSIDREINTEAFF. The gene calls are TRBV18 and TRBJ1-1; 7 bases align to TRBD1. The length of the CDR3 is 15 residues. J lost 2 bases, V lost 5 bases, and 8 bases had no gene match. Germline-derived CDR1 and CDR2 are KGHSH and LQKENI.

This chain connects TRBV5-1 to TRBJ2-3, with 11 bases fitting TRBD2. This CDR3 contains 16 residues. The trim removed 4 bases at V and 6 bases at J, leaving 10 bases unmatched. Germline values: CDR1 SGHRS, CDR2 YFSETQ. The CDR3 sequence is CASSVGIAGGPDTQYF. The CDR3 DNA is TGCGCCAGCAGCGTCGGGATAGCGGGGGGGCCCGATACGCAGTATTTT.

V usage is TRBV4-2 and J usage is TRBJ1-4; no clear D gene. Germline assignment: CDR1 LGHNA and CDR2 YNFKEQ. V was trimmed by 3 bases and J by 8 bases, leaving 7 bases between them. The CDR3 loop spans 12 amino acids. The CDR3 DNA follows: TGTGCCAGCAGCCAGGCCCCGGAAAAACTGTTTTTT. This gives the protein CASSQAPEKLFF.

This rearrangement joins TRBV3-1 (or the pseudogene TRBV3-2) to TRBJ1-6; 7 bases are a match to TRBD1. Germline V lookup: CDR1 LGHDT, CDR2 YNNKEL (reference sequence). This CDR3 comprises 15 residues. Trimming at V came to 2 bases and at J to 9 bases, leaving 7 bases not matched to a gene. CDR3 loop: CASSQMTGLGSPLHF. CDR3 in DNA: TGTGCCAGCAGCCAAATGACAGGGTTAGGTTCACCCCTCCACTTT.

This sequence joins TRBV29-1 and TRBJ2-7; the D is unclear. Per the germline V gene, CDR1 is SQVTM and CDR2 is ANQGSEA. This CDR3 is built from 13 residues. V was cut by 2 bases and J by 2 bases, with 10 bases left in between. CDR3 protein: CSVELPRAYEQYF. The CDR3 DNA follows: TGCAGCGTTGAACTGCCGCGAGCCTACGAGCAGTACTTC.

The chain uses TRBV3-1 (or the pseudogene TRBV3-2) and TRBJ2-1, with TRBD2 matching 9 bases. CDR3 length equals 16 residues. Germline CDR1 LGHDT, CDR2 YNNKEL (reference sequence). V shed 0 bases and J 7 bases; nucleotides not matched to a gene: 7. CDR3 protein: CASSQDPAGGRNEQFF. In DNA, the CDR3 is TGTGCCAGCAGCCAAGATCCAGCGGGAGGAAGGAATGAGCAGTTCTTC.

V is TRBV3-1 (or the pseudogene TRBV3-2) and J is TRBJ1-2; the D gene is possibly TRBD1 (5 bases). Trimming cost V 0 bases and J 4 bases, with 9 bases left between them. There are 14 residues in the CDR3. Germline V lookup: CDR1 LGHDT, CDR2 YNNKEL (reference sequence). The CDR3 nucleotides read TGTGCCAGCAGCCAAGAAATCAGGGCCTATGGCTACACCTTC. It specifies CASSQEIRAYGYTF.

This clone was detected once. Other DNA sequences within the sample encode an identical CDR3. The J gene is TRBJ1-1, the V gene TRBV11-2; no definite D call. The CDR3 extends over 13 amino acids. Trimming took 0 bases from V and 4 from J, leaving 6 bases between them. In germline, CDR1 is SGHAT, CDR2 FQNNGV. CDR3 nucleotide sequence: TGTGCCAGCAGCTTAGAGTTATCCACTGAAGCTTTCTTT. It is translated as CASSLELSTEAFF.

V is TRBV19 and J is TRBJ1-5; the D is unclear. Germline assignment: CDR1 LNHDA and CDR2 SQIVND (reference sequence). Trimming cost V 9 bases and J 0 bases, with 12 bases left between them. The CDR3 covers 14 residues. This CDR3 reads CASHPGYSNQPQHF. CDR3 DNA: TGTGCCAGCCACCCAGGTTATAGCAATCAGCCCCAGCATTTT.

The CDR3, as DNA: TGCGCCAGCAGCCAAGATGTTTCGGCAGCTGGAGAGGAACTGTTTTTT. The encoded protein is CASSQDVSAAGEELFF. This rearrangement joins TRBV4-3 to TRBJ1-4; no definite D call. The length of the CDR3 is 16 residues. Trimming took 0 bases from V and 12 from J, leaving 20 bases between them. In germline, CDR1 is LGHNA, CDR2 YSLEER.